These 16 T cell receptor beta chains originate from one sample sequenced in a study of vaccination and CD4 T cells after COVID-19. The antigens these receptors bind are not known. The Oncomine TCR Beta short-read assay was what sequenced the DNA obtained from cultured CD4+ T cells. TCRdb re-derived calls from the PCR reads in MiXCR, one entry per CDR3 protein. The sample shows over 9,000 distinct CDR3 sequences, roughly 25% of them seen only once. Treatment in this sample: roughly 10-day PBMC culture with coronavirus spike peptide pools or control peptides (ViraFEST assay). The sequencing here drew on CD4+ T cells from blood, cultured in vitro, taken after SARS-CoV-2 vaccination. The receptors come from a human donor who had recovered from COVID-19.

This clonotype was found a few times. The chain carries TRBV28 and TRBJ1-2, with 9 bases that match TRBD1. The CDR3 covers 15 residues. CDR1 and CDR2 from the germline V gene are MDHEN and SYDVKM. V was clipped by 7 bases and J by 4 bases; unmatched bases: 10. The CDR3 region has the DNA TGTGCCAGCAATTCCCAGAGGGGACAGGGCTATGGCTACACCTTC. This sequence encodes CASNSQRGQGYGYTF.

The chain employs TRBV6-1 and TRBJ2-7; D is uncertain. This CDR3 has 14 residues. Germline V gives CDR1 MNHNS, CDR2 SASEGT. Deletions cut 5 bases from V and 2 bases from J, with 13 bases between. In DNA, the CDR3 is TGTGCCAGCAGTAGAGGACGGCAGACCTACGAGCAGTACTTC. It specifies CASSRGRQTYEQYF.

The V call is TRBV15, the J call TRBJ2-5; D possibly corresponds to TRBD1 (5 bases). The CDR3 loop spans 14 amino acids. Germline CDR1 LNHNV, CDR2 YYDKDF (reference sequence). V was cut by 4 bases and J by 3 bases, with 12 bases left in between. CDR3 loop: CATSTGTGEETQYF. The CDR3 DNA reads TGTGCCACCAGCACGGGTACAGGAGAAGAGACCCAGTACTTC.

The chain combines TRBV6-1 with TRBJ2-7; D ambiguous. Germline CDR1 MNHNS, CDR2 SASEGT. This CDR3 has 12 residues. V was shortened by 6 bases and J by 1 base, with 7 bases between the two germline ends. As DNA, the CDR3 is TGTGCCAGCAGCCCTGGTTCCTACGAGCAGTACTTC. It yields the protein CASSPGSYEQYF.

This clonotype has just a few counts. The V call is TRBV19, the J call TRBJ2-1; 7 nucleotides align to TRBD1. The CDR3 has 15 residues. CDR1 is LNHDA, CDR2 SQIVND, per germline (reference sequence). After removal of 6 bases from V and 4 bases from J, the junction contained 9 bases not matched to a gene. CDR3 protein: CASRPTPGQYNEQFF. In nucleotides, the CDR3 is TGTGCCAGTAGACCCACCCCGGGACAGTACAATGAGCAGTTCTTC.

For this clonotype: Since the CDR3 does not end with the conserved phenylalanine or tryptophan, this likely comes from a read error. The rearrangement joins TRBV4-3 to TRBJ2-7, with TRBD1 matching 7 bases. Unmatched junction bases numbered 8, after V lost 3 bases and J lost 3 bases. The CDR3 has 15 amino acids. Germline CDR1 reads LGHNA; CDR2 reads YSLEER. The CDR3 here is CASSQQARDSYEQYS. CDR3 sequence (DNA): TGCGCCAGCAGCCAGCAAGCCCGGGACAGCTACGAGCAGTACTCC.

V gene TRBV6-1 combines with J gene TRBJ2-7; possibly TRBD1 or TRBD2 for D (5 bases each). The CDR3 consists of 16 residues. Trimming pared 8 bases from V and 1 base from J, leaving 21 bases between. Germline V gene data show CDR1 as MNHNS and CDR2 as SASEGT. CDR3 sequence (DNA): TGTGCCAGCCGAGGGCCCGGGGCTCTAACGTCCTACGAGCAGTACTTC. It yields the protein CASRGPGALTSYEQYF.

The V gene is TRBV5-5, the J gene TRBJ2-3; 7 bases map to TRBD1. J was trimmed by 5 bases and V by 7 bases; bases with no gene match: 7. This CDR3 has 13 amino acids. Germline V gives CDR1 SGHKS, CDR2 YYEKEE (reference sequence). CDR3 protein: CASYIPGGDTQYF. The DNA for the CDR3 is TGTGCCAGCTATATCCCAGGGGGAGATACGCAGTATTTT.

Here the CDR3 reads CASSVEYGAAGEQYF. The CDR3, as DNA: TGTGCCAGCAGCGTAGAGTATGGAGCCGCCGGCGAGCAGTACTTC. The chain uses TRBV9 and TRBJ2-7, with no clear D. The CDR3 runs 15 residues. V lost 0 bases and J lost 6, with 16 bases in between. Germline loops: CDR1 SGDLS, CDR2 YYNGEE.

This clonotype was picked up a small number of times. This chain links TRBV20-1 with TRBJ2-7, with a possible D match to TRBD2 (5 bases). The V gene's germline CDR1 is DFQATT and CDR2 SNEGSKA (reference sequence). The CDR3 runs 16 residues. The ends were cut back, 0 bases at V and 5 bases at J, with 20 bases in the middle. CDR3 bases: TGCAGTGCTAGAGATTACGTGGGAGAAGGATTTGACGAGCAGTACTTC. It encodes CSARDYVGEGFDEQYF.

This chain joins TRBV10-1 and TRBJ2-1, with 10 bases matching TRBD1. CDR3 length equals 16 residues. V dropped 6 bases and J dropped 8; count of bases not matched to a gene: 13. Germline CDR1 and CDR2: WNHNN and SYGVQD (reference sequence). The CDR3 bases are TGCGCCAGCAGAAGACAGGGGGCTACGTGTCCGCATGAGCAGTTCTTC. It yields the protein CASRRQGATCPHEQFF.

This clonotype was counted a few times. The rearrangement joins TRBV6-7 to TRBJ2-5; no clear D gene. TRBV6-7 falls under the ORF class, with uncertain function. The germline V and J ends were trimmed by 2 bases and 2 bases, with 12 bases remaining between them. The CDR3 length is 15 residues. The CDR3 DNA reads as TGTGCCAGCAGTTACGCAGCATCGGTACAAGAGACCCAGTACTTC. Its protein is CASSYAASVQETQYF.

As concerns this clonotype: This sequence may be a read error, since a much larger clone differs from it by one base. The J gene is TRBJ1-5, the V gene TRBV7-2, with unresolved D. CDR1 and CDR2 (germline): SGHTA, FQGNSA. The length of the CDR3 is 13 residues. The CDR3 DNA reads as TGTGCCGGCAGCCCCAAGGTCTATCAGCCCCAGCATTTT. It translates to CAGSPKVYQPQHF.

The chain links TRBV4-1 to TRBJ1-1; D remains ambiguous. The CDR3 has 13 amino acids. V lost 4 bases, J lost 9 bases, and 15 bases lay in between. Germline assignment: CDR1 MGHRA and CDR2 YSYEKL. In nucleotides, the CDR3 is TGCGCCAGCAGCCCCACCATAGAGGTTAAAGCTTTCTTT. Translation gives CASSPTIEVKAFF.

This clonotype counts as medium-sized (0.01 to 0.1%). J is TRBJ2-7 and V is TRBV28; no definite D call. The CDR3 sequence is 14 residues long. CDR1 is MDHEN and CDR2 is SYDVKM in the germline V gene. With 4 bases removed from V and 7 bases from J, the gap between germline ends came to 17 bases. CDR3 sequence: CASSSLASAAEQYF. The CDR3 DNA follows: TGTGCCAGCAGTTCTTTGGCGTCGGCCGCTGAGCAGTACTTC.

About this clonotype: The junction differs from germline at one of its ends, possibly a read error. V gene TRBV6-1 combines with J gene TRBJ2-1, with 9 bases fitting TRBD2. Germline CDR1 reads MNHNS; CDR2 reads SASEGT. The CDR3 runs 12 residues. CDR3 coding DNA: TGTGCCACCGAAAGCGGGGGGCGATCAAGGGTCTTC. This translates into CATESGGRSRVF.